The 22 T cell receptor beta chains reported below all come from one sample, sequenced in a study of PD-L1 blockade in urothelial cancer. The table came from immunoSEQ multiplex PCR; TCRdb's copy has only in-frame clones and leaves some out. The sample includes 50,000 to 70,000 clones, 75% to 85% seen only once; the top ten take around 1.6%. The time point here: pretreatment peripheral blood. The source was PBMCs, collected around atezolizumab (anti-PD-L1) treatment. The receptor set was obtained from a man in his 70s with urothelial cancer.

The chain employs TRBV19 and TRBJ2-2; a possible D gene is TRBD2 (5 bases). CDR3 length: 15 amino acids. The V end was cut by 1 base, the J end by 6 bases, with 12 bases between. Germline V lookup: CDR1 LNHDA, CDR2 SQIVND (reference sequence). The CDR3 DNA follows: TGTGCCAGTAGTATAGGAACGAGGCGGGCCGGGGAGCTGTTTTTT. This translates into CASSIGTRRAGELFF.

The chain links TRBV25-1 to TRBJ2-3; D perhaps matches TRBD2 (5 bases). The germline V gene has CDR1 MGHDK and CDR2 SYGVNS. V was clipped by 8 bases and J by 0 bases, with 15 bases between them. This CDR3 has 15 residues. The CDR3, as DNA: TGTGCCAGCGTTTCCGGGGAGACTAGCACAGATACGCAGTATTTT. The encoded protein is CASVSGETSTDTQYF.

This clone occurred many times. The J gene is TRBJ2-1, the V gene TRBV5-5, with D possibly TRBD2 on 6 matching bases. The CDR3 is made up of 13 amino acids. CDR1 and CDR2 (germline): SGHKS, YYEKEE (reference sequence). The V gene lost 0 bases and the J gene lost 8 bases, with 9 bases spanning the gap. CDR3 sequence: CASSLVEGHEQFF. The CDR3, as DNA: TGTGCCAGCAGCTTGGTGGAGGGCCATGAGCAGTTCTTC. Combining the CDR3 with reference TRBV5-5 and TRBJ2-1 gives the whole variable domain DAGVTQSPTHLIKTRGQQVTLRCSPISGHKSVSWYQQVLGQGPQFIFQYYEKEERGRGNFPDRFSARQFPNYSSELNVNALLLGDSALYLCASSLVEGHEQFFGPGTRLTVL.

This clone was recorded only once. V gene TRBV27 combines with J gene TRBJ2-1; maybe TRBD1 (6 bases). The V gene's germline CDR1 is MNHEY and CDR2 SMNVEV (reference sequence). V dropped 3 bases and J dropped 1 base, with 10 bases sitting between them. CDR3 length: 15 amino acids. The CDR3 region has the DNA TGTGCCAGCAGTTTGGGGGCAGGATCCTACAATGAGCAGTTCTTC. Its protein product is CASSLGAGSYNEQFF.

Only one count was recorded for this clone. The V gene is TRBV7-9, the J gene TRBJ1-1; no clear D. In germline, CDR1 is SEHNR, CDR2 FQNEAQ (reference sequence). This CDR3 region has 13 residues. V lost 6 bases and J lost 0, with 8 bases in between. DNA of the CDR3: TGTGCCAGCAGTCGGAGAATGAACACTGAAGCTTTCTTT. This encodes CASSRRMNTEAFF.

The chain combines TRBV4-3 with TRBJ2-7; D is ambiguous. Germline CDR1 LGHNA, CDR2 YSLEER. Trimming removed 0 bases from V and 3 bases from J, with 24 bases in between. The CDR3 sequence is 19 residues long. Here the CDR3 DNA reads TGCGCCAGCAGCCAAGATTTTGAGCATTACGCTGACACCAACTACGAGCAGTACTTC. This translates into CASSQDFEHYADTNYEQYF.

The CDR3 DNA reads as TGTGCCAGCTCAGGCGAGATGGGAGGGAACACTGAAGCTTTCTTT. This codes for CASSGEMGGNTEAFF. The V and J genes are TRBV18 and TRBJ1-1, with unresolved D. V was pared by 5 bases and J by 1 base, with 14 bases between. The CDR3 has 15 residues. The germline V gene has CDR1 KGHSH and CDR2 LQKENI.

The J gene is TRBJ2-1, the V gene TRBV9; 14 nucleotides align to TRBD2. CDR3 length: 15 residues. Losses at the gene ends were 3 bases for V and 9 bases for J; bases not matched to a gene: 5. CDR1 SGDLS and CDR2 YYNGEE come from the germline V gene. CDR3 in amino acids: CASSAGTSGSSEQFF. The CDR3 DNA sequence: TGTGCCAGCAGCGCTGGGACTAGCGGGAGCAGTGAGCAGTTCTTC.

The chain combines TRBV5-1 with TRBJ2-2; 7 bases fit TRBD1. V lost 1 base and J lost 7; bases outside the gene matches: 4. The germline CDR1 and CDR2 sequences are SGHRS and YFSETQ. The CDR3 sequence is 14 residues long. CDR3 in DNA: TGCGCCAGCAGCTTGAAACAGGGGAGCGGGGAGCTGTTTTTT. It encodes CASSLKQGSGELFF.

The chain carries TRBV2 and TRBJ2-1; 7 bases line up with TRBD2. CDR1 and CDR2 (germline): SNHLY, FYNNEI. With 4 bases clipped from V and 2 bases from J, the junction kept 8 bases outside the gene matches. The CDR3 totals 16 residues. CDR3 DNA: TGTGCCAGCAGTGGAAAGCGGGAACCCCCCTACAATGAGCAGTTCTTC. It specifies CASSGKREPPYNEQFF.

In this sample, this clone turned up once. The chain has TRBV7-2 and TRBJ2-3, with 8 bases lining up with TRBD2. J was trimmed by 3 bases and V by 6 bases; bases with no gene match: 5. CDR1 is SGHTA, CDR2 FQGNSA, per germline. This CDR3 has 14 amino acids. Here the CDR3 DNA reads TGTGCCAGCAGTCAGGGACTAGAAACAGATACGCAGTATTTT. Translation: CASSQGLETDTQYF.

The genes are TRBV7-2 and TRBJ1-5; D remains unclear. V was shortened by 8 bases and J by 5 bases, with 19 bases between the two germline ends. This CDR3 is 15 amino acids long. CDR1 SGHTA and CDR2 FQGNSA come from the germline V gene. This chain's CDR3 is CASEGIEGSYQPQHF. The CDR3 DNA is TGTGCCAGCGAGGGTATAGAGGGAAGCTATCAGCCCCAGCATTTT.

The chain joins TRBV7-9 to TRBJ2-7; D not certain. The CDR3 has 11 amino acids. Trimming stripped 5 bases from V and 5 bases from J, with 7 bases between. The germline CDR1 and CDR2 sequences are SEHNR and FQNEAQ (reference sequence). The CDR3 sequence is CASSQGDEQYF. CDR3 sequence (DNA): TGTGCCAGCAGCCAAGGAGACGAGCAGTACTTC. Supplemented by reference TRBV7-9 and TRBJ2-7, the full variable domain reads DTGVSQNPRHKITKRGQNVTFRCDPISEHNRLYWYRQTLGQGPEFLTYFQNEAQLEKSRLLSDRFSAERPKGSFSTLEIQRTEQGDSAMYLCASSQGDEQYFGPGTRLTVT.

Only a few counts were recorded for this clone. The rearrangement uses TRBV12-5 and TRBJ2-7; no reliable D call. This CDR3 has 13 amino acids. CDR1 and CDR2 (germline): LGHNT, FRNRAP. V lost 5 bases and J lost 7, with 15 bases in between. The CDR3 spells CASGPRAGFEQYF. DNA for the CDR3: TGTGCTAGTGGTCCACGCGCCGGTTTTGAGCAGTACTTC.

This chain connects TRBV18 to TRBJ2-7, with 7 positions matching TRBD1. Trimming removed 2 bases from V and 2 bases from J; junction bases left unmatched: 3. CDR1 and CDR2 from the germline V gene are KGHSH and LQKENI. The CDR3 length is 14 residues. The CDR3 coding sequence is TGTGCCAGCTCACCAGGGACAGCCACCTACGAGCAGTACTTC. As protein: CASSPGTATYEQYF.

This chain links TRBV7-8 with TRBJ2-7; weak D call: TRBD2 (5 bases). The CDR3 totals 14 residues. Between the trimmed V and J ends, which lost 5 bases and 2 bases, there was a span of 13 bases. Germline V gives CDR1 SGHVS, CDR2 FQNEAQ. The DNA of the CDR3 is TGTGCCAGCAGCCAGTATGGAGGAACCTACGAGCAGTACTTC. Protein: CASSQYGGTYEQYF. The full variable domain, in which reference TRBV7-8 and TRBJ2-7 provide the parts outside the CDR3, is GAGVSQSPRYKVAKRGQDVALRCDPISGHVSLFWYQQALGQGPEFLTYFQNEAQLDKSGLPSDRFFAERPEGSVSTLKIQRTQQEDSAVYLCASSQYGGTYEQYFGPGTRLTVT.

The genes are TRBV2 and TRBJ1-3; D might be TRBD1 (6 bases). Germline V gene data show CDR1 as SNHLY and CDR2 as FYNNEI. This CDR3 is built from 14 residues. The V gene lost 6 bases and the J gene lost 3 bases, with 12 bases spanning the gap. This CDR3 is CASRARGSGNTIYF. As DNA, the CDR3 is TGTGCCAGCAGGGCCAGGGGAAGTGGAAACACCATATATTTT.

The chain joins TRBV5-1 to TRBJ2-5; 8 nucleotides agree with TRBD1. Germline V gene sequence: CDR1 SGHRS, CDR2 YFSETQ. V shed 1 base, J shed 5 bases, and the junction held 10 bases outside the gene matches. The CDR3 length is 16 residues. CDR3 sequence reads: CASSLLRQGSGETQYF. As DNA, the CDR3 is TGCGCCAGCAGCTTGCTTCGACAGGGGTCCGGGGAGACCCAGTACTTC.

The rearrangement uses TRBV27 and TRBJ2-7; 11 bases line up with TRBD1. CDR3 length: 13 residues. CDR1 and CDR2 from the germline V gene are MNHEY and SMNVEV (reference sequence). J was trimmed by 6 bases and V by 6 bases; bases with no gene match: 4. CDR3 in amino acids: CASRRTGGSEQYF. DNA for the CDR3: TGTGCCAGCAGACGGACAGGGGGCAGCGAGCAGTACTTC.

The V call is TRBV7-2, the J call TRBJ2-1; a possible D gene is TRBD2 (5 bases). CDR1 SGHTA and CDR2 FQGNSA come from the germline V gene. This CDR3 comprises 12 residues. The V gene lost 1 base and the J gene lost 11 bases, with 9 bases spanning the gap. CDR3 sequence (DNA): TGTGCCAGCAGCTTAGTGACGGGAAAGCAGTTCTTC. Amino acids: CASSLVTGKQFF.

The chain joins TRBV18 to TRBJ2-5, with a weak D call TRBD2 (6 bases). CDR3 size: 16 residues. Germline-derived CDR1 and CDR2 are KGHSH and LQKENI. With 3 bases removed from V and 6 bases from J, the gap between germline ends came to 20 bases. Here the CDR3 reads CASSPPLAGSVKTQYF. CDR3 sequence (DNA): TGTGCCAGCTCACCCCCCCTCGCGGGGTCCGTGAAGACCCAGTACTTC.

This chain joins TRBV4-1 and TRBJ1-1; a possible D gene is TRBD1 (6 bases). Germline CDR1 is MGHRA and CDR2 is YSYEKL. The CDR3 has 18 residues. V dropped 0 bases and J dropped 0 bases, with 17 bases sitting between them. The CDR3: CASSQEVGAEGLNTEAFF. CDR3 nucleotides: TGCGCCAGCAGCCAAGAAGTGGGGGCTGAGGGCTTGAACACTGAAGCTTTCTTT.